Each of the 27 T cell receptor beta chains below was sequenced from the same sample in a study of CD8 T cells in Susac syndrome. RNA in amounts of roughly 0.5 to 1 ug was reverse transcribed with random hexamers. Via MiXCR, TCRdb re-called the immunoSEQ multiplex PCR reads, giving one row per CDR3 protein. The data show 120,000 or so distinct CDR3 sequences, with nearly 96% seen just once and roughly 0.14% held by the top ten. The sample taken for sequencing was CD4+ T cells from PBMCs. These receptors originate from a human donor with Susac syndrome.

CDR3 DNA: TGCAGTGCTGACAGGGCTCTCAATGAAAAACTGTTTTTT. Translated: CSADRALNEKLFF. The chain carries TRBV20-1 and TRBJ1-4, with 7 positions matching TRBD1. Looked up from germline, CDR1 is DFQATT and CDR2 is SNEGSKA (reference sequence). Trimming cost V 5 bases and J 5 bases; bases outside gene matches: 5. This CDR3 is 13 amino acids long.

The chain employs TRBV6-5 and TRBJ1-2; 7 bases map to TRBD1. The CDR3 is 14 residues long. V lost 2 bases to trimming and J lost 7 bases; unmatched junction nucleotides: 7. Germline V lookup: CDR1 MNHEY, CDR2 SVGAGI. For the CDR3, the DNA is TGTGCCAGCAGTTACGGCAGGGGGTATTCTGGCTACACCTTC. Protein sequence: CASSYGRGYSGYTF.

This chain uses TRBV20-1 with TRBJ1-1; the D is unclear. Germline CDR1 reads DFQATT; CDR2 reads SNEGSKA (reference sequence). V was shortened by 6 bases and J by 8 bases, with 16 bases between the two germline ends. CDR3 size: 12 residues. CDR3 bases: TGCAGTGCGCTCCCCGCTATAAGCGAAGCTTTCTTT. Translating it yields CSALPAISEAFF.

This clonotype has a single count. V and J are TRBV14 and TRBJ2-4, with D perhaps TRBD2 (6 bases). The V end lost 5 bases, the J end lost 9 bases, and 14 bases lay between the germline ends. The CDR3 contains 13 residues. Germline CDR1 SGHDN, CDR2 FVKESK. The CDR3 DNA sequence: TGTGCCAGCAGCTCCGTTACGCGGGGCATTCAGTACTTC. The encoded protein is CASSSVTRGIQYF.

The gene calls are TRBV20-1 and TRBJ2-3, with 9 bases identical to TRBD2. Trimming cost V 5 bases and J 4 bases; bases outside gene matches: 10. The CDR3 runs 15 residues. CDR1 and CDR2 from the germline V gene are DFQATT and SNEGSKA (reference sequence). The CDR3 coding sequence is TGCAGTGCTCCCTCTGGCGGGAGGGCCGCAGATACGCAGTATTTT. Protein: CSAPSGGRAADTQYF.

The V gene is TRBV20-1, the J gene TRBJ1-1; 7 bases are a match to TRBD1. Trimming removed 5 bases from V and 3 bases from J; junction bases left unmatched: 3. Germline V gene lookup returns CDR1 DFQATT and CDR2 SNEGSKA (reference sequence). The CDR3 has 12 amino acids. The CDR3 protein is CSAEDRDTEAFF. The CDR3 DNA is TGCAGTGCTGAAGACAGGGACACTGAAGCTTTCTTT.

The gene calls are TRBV5-1 and TRBJ2-2; D gene ambiguous. V lost 0 bases and J 5 bases, leaving 14 bases between the germline ends. Germline CDR1 and CDR2: SGHRS and YFSETQ. This CDR3 spans 16 amino acids. CDR3 sequence: CASSLDRVLSTGELFF. The CDR3 DNA reads TGCGCCAGCAGCTTGGACAGAGTCCTCTCGACCGGGGAGCTGTTTTTT.

The chain carries TRBV28 and TRBJ1-1; D unresolved. The CDR3 is made up of 14 amino acids. The germline V gene encodes CDR1 MDHEN and CDR2 SYDVKM. The ends were cut back, 2 bases at V and 11 bases at J, with 18 bases in the middle. This CDR3 reads CASSLGQEPKKAFF. The CDR3, as DNA: TGTGCCAGCAGTTTAGGGCAGGAACCCAAGAAGGCTTTCTTT.

The V gene is TRBV29-1, the J gene TRBJ1-1; the D gene is possibly TRBD1 (5 bases). V was pared by 4 bases and J by 4 bases, with 19 bases between. CDR3 length: 15 residues. Germline V gene lookup returns CDR1 SQVTM and CDR2 ANQGSEA. The CDR3 loop is CSVGRADSPVTEAFF. The CDR3 DNA is TGCAGCGTTGGTCGGGCTGACAGCCCGGTCACTGAAGCTTTCTTT.

The chain carries TRBV20-1 and TRBJ2-2; unclear D gene. V was cut by 3 bases and J by 0 bases, with 5 bases left in between. The CDR3 contains 13 residues. Germline assignment: CDR1 DFQATT and CDR2 SNEGSKA (reference sequence). As DNA, the CDR3 is TGCAGTGCTAGGCCGTCGAACACCGGGGAGCTGTTTTTT. Protein sequence: CSARPSNTGELFF.

The V call is TRBV20-1, the J call TRBJ2-7; the D call may be TRBD1 or TRBD2 (6 bases each). Trimming shortened V by 7 bases and J by 5 bases, and 15 bases separated the two germline ends. The germline CDR1 and CDR2 sequences are DFQATT and SNEGSKA (reference sequence). The CDR3 length is 12 residues. As DNA, the CDR3 is TGCAGTGTTAGGGGGGACCAGGACGAGCAGTACTTC. Translating gives CSVRGDQDEQYF.

The rearrangement links TRBV3-1 to TRBJ2-5, with no clear D. There are 15 residues in the CDR3. V lost 1 base, J lost 5 bases, and 14 bases lay in between. Germline loops: CDR1 LGHDT, CDR2 YNNKEL (reference sequence). The CDR3 bases are TGTGCCAGCAGCCAAGCTGCAGAGATCAGGGAGACCCAGTACTTC. This encodes CASSQAAEIRETQYF.

This chain links TRBV19 with TRBJ2-4; D remains unclear. Germline V CDR1 and CDR2: LNHDA, SQIVND (reference sequence). The CDR3 consists of 11 residues. V lost 4 bases and J lost 15, with 13 bases in between. The CDR3 bases are TGTGCCAGTAGTAGTTCGACCTGGCGGTACTTC. Translated, it gives CASSSSTWRYF.

The genes are TRBV7-2 and TRBJ2-4; D is undetermined. This CDR3 comprises 15 residues. Germline lookup yields CDR1 SGHTA and CDR2 FQGNSA. Trimming cost V 5 bases and J 0 bases, with 11 bases left between them. DNA of the CDR3: TGTGCCAGCAGCACAAGTAGGGAAGCCAAAAACATTCAGTACTTC. This sequence encodes CASSTSREAKNIQYF.

The CDR3 bases are TGTGCCAGCAGATATCGAGAGGGTCGCGAGCAGTACTTC. Protein: CASRYREGREQYF. The chain links TRBV2 to TRBJ2-7; tentatively, D is TRBD2 (5 bases). The CDR3 length is 13 residues. Germline-derived CDR1 and CDR2 are SNHLY and FYNNEI. V shed 6 bases and J shed 6 bases, with 15 bases lying between them.

This sequence joins TRBV30 and TRBJ1-2, with 7 bases lining up with TRBD1. CDR1 GTSNPN and CDR2 SVGIG come from the germline V gene (reference sequence). The ends lost 2 bases at V and 2 bases at J; junction bases unmatched: 2. The CDR3 consists of 13 residues. CDR3 sequence reads: CAWSQQGNYGYTF. The DNA of the CDR3 is TGTGCCTGGAGTCAACAGGGGAACTATGGCTACACCTTC.

The V and J genes are TRBV12-5 and TRBJ1-1; D gene ambiguous. This CDR3 has 15 amino acids. Germline V CDR1 and CDR2: LGHNT, FRNRAP. Trimming took 1 base from V and 1 from J, leaving 10 bases between them. CDR3 region: CASGLGQQPNTEAFF. The CDR3 nucleotides are TGTGCTAGTGGTTTGGGTCAACAGCCGAACACTGAAGCTTTCTTT. Complete variable domain (other parts from reference TRBV12-5 and TRBJ1-1): DARVTQTPRHKVTEMGQEVTMRCQPILGHNTVFWYRQTMMQGLELLAYFRNRAPLDDSGMPKDRFSAEMPDATLATLKIQPSEPRDSAVYFCASGLGQQPNTEAFFGQGTRLTVV.

The chain has TRBV29-1 and TRBJ2-7; 10 nucleotides match TRBD2. The V and J ends lost 6 bases and 5 bases, in that order; junction bases with no gene match: 7. Germline assignment: CDR1 SQVTM and CDR2 ANQGSEA. The length of the CDR3 is 13 residues. The CDR3 nucleotides are TGCAGCGTGAGAACACTAGCGGGACACGAGCAGTACTTC. Its protein product is CSVRTLAGHEQYF.

V is TRBV14 and J is TRBJ2-2; the D gene is possibly TRBD1 (6 bases). This CDR3 has 13 residues. The germline CDR1 and CDR2 sequences are SGHDN and FVKESK. Trimming pared 2 bases from V and 7 bases from J, leaving 8 bases between. DNA for the CDR3: TGTGCCAGCAGCCAACAGGGGTTCGGGGAGCTGTTTTTT. Translating gives CASSQQGFGELFF.

This rearrangement joins TRBV5-4 to TRBJ1-1, with TRBD1 as a possible D gene (6 bases). In germline, CDR1 is SGHNT, CDR2 YYREEE (reference sequence). Trimming pared 3 bases from V and 7 bases from J, leaving 16 bases between. This CDR3 spans 14 amino acids. Here the CDR3 reads CASSYAYRDGEAFF. CDR3 nucleotides: TGTGCCAGCAGCTACGCCTACAGGGATGGTGAAGCTTTCTTT.

DNA for the CDR3: TGTGCCAGCAGCCCCGCGACTGGAAACACCATATATTTT. This sequence encodes CASSPATGNTIYF. The chain employs TRBV5-6 and TRBJ1-3; D call uncertain. Trimming left V 4 bases short and J 2 bases short, with 7 bases between. This CDR3 is 13 amino acids long. In germline, CDR1 is SGHDT, CDR2 YYEEEE. Based on the CDR3 plus reference TRBV5-6 and TRBJ1-3, the full variable domain is DAGVTQSPTHLIKTRGQQVTLRCSPKSGHDTVSWYQQALGQGPQFIFQYYEEEERQRGNFPDRFSGHQFPNYSSELNVNALLLGDSALYLCASSPATGNTIYFGEGSWLTVV.

This chain joins TRBV6-1 and TRBJ2-5; the match to TRBD2 covers 8 bases. Germline V gene lookup returns CDR1 MNHNS and CDR2 SASEGT. J was trimmed by 3 bases and V by 8 bases; bases with no gene match: 5. The CDR3 is made up of 13 amino acids. This chain's CDR3 is CASQREGKETQYF. CDR3 in DNA: TGTGCCAGCCAACGGGAGGGGAAAGAGACCCAGTACTTC.

This clonotype showed up just once. The chain combines TRBV2 with TRBJ2-7, with TRBD1 as a possible D gene (6 bases). The V gene's germline CDR1 is SNHLY and CDR2 FYNNEI. The CDR3 is 14 amino acids. Deletions cut 5 bases from V and 5 bases from J, with 16 bases between. This chain's CDR3 is CASSLRGPRDEQYF. The CDR3 DNA follows: TGTGCCAGCAGTCTCAGGGGTCCGCGGGACGAGCAGTACTTC.

The chain is built from TRBV7-2 and TRBJ2-3; maybe TRBD1 (5 bases). The CDR3 has 14 amino acids. The germline gives CDR1 SGHTA, CDR2 FQGNSA. V lost 4 bases to trimming and J lost 1 base, with 9 bases between them. CDR3 sequence (DNA): TGTGCCAGCAGCTATAGGACACGCACAGATACGCAGTATTTT. As protein: CASSYRTRTDTQYF.

This clonotype was picked up one time. This CDR3 reads CASSSQGDGTDTQYF. CDR3 DNA: TGCGCCAGCAGCTCACAGGGGGACGGCACAGATACGCAGTATTTT. The chain is built from TRBV5-1 and TRBJ2-3; TRBD1 matches at 8 bases. In germline, CDR1 is SGHRS, CDR2 YFSETQ. V lost 3 bases, J lost 1 base, and 4 bases stayed unmatched. The CDR3 is 15 amino acids.

This clonotype was recorded once. The chain is built from TRBV5-4 and TRBJ2-6; D not certain. The CDR3 consists of 15 residues. CDR1 and CDR2 from the germline V gene are SGHNT and YYREEE (reference sequence). Trimming shortened V by 3 bases and J by 4 bases, and 11 bases separated the two germline ends. The CDR3 loop reads CASSSRVAGANVLTF. DNA of the CDR3: TGTGCCAGCAGCTCTAGGGTCGCCGGGGCCAACGTCCTGACTTTC.

The genes are TRBV5-4 and TRBJ2-7; D is possibly TRBD2 (6 bases). The CDR3 runs 16 residues. V dropped 0 bases and J dropped 2 bases, with 15 bases sitting between them. Looked up from germline, CDR1 is SGHNT and CDR2 is YYREEE (reference sequence). CDR3 nucleotides: TGTGCCAGCAGCTTGGGTCTGAGGCGGGAAGCCTACGAGCAGTACTTC. Translated, it gives CASSLGLRREAYEQYF.